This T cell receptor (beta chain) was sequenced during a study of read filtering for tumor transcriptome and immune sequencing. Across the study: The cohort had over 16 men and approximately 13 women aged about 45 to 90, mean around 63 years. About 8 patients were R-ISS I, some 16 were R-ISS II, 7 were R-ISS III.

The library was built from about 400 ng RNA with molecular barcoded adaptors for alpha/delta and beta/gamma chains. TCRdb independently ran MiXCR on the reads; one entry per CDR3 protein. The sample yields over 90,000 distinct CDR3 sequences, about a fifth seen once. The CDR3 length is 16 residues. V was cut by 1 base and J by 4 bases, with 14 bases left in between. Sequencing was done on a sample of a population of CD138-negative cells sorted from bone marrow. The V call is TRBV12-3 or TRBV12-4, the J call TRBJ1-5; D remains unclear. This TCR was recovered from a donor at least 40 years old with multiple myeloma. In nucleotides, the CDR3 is TGTGCCAGCAGTTTAGGAGGCAAGACTTTAAATCAGCCCCAGCATTTT. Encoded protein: CASSLGGKTLNQPQHF.